The 25 T cell receptor beta chains listed next were all sequenced from one sample in a study of shared clonotypes between healthy human individuals. Some clones are missing from TCRdb's copy, which holds only in-frame ones; the method was immunoSEQ multiplex PCR. In the table there are approximately 2.1 million clones, approximately 95% of which are singletons. The sequenced material came from naive CD4+ T cells from PBMCs. Stated subset: CD45RA+ positively selected. The receptors come from a man aged 18 to 29 in good health. Some clones in this sample may be carry-over from other donors' samples.

As for this clone: Other DNA sequences of this sample code for an identical CDR3. V is TRBV5-6 and J is TRBJ2-1; 7 positions match TRBD1. Looked up from germline, CDR1 is SGHDT and CDR2 is YYEEEE. The CDR3 contains 15 residues. V gave up 0 bases and J gave up 1 base; unmatched junction bases: 1. The CDR3 nucleotides read TGTGCCAGCAGCTTGGACAGGGGTTCCTACAATGAGCAGTTCTTC. This encodes CASSLDRGSYNEQFF.

The rearrangement joins TRBV6-6 to TRBJ1-5; D is unresolved. The CDR3 sequence is 14 residues long. Trimming cost V 7 bases and J 7 bases, with 17 bases left between them. CDR1 MNHNY and CDR2 SVGAGI come from the germline V gene (reference sequence). CDR3 protein: CASTPAEGVQPQHF. In nucleotides, the CDR3 is TGTGCCAGCACCCCTGCGGAGGGTGTGCAGCCCCAGCATTTT.

Only one count was recorded for this clone. The V call is TRBV28, the J call TRBJ1-4, with unresolved D. CDR1 is MDHEN and CDR2 is SYDVKM in the germline V gene. CDR3 length: 13 amino acids. The V end lost 2 bases, the J end lost 7 bases, and 8 bases lay between the germline ends. DNA of the CDR3: TGTGCCAGCAGTTTAACACGGGCTGAAAAACTGTTTTTT. Its protein is CASSLTRAEKLFF.

The chain combines TRBV7-2 with TRBJ2-3; D gene unclear. V lost 4 bases, J lost 4 bases, and 6 bases lay in between. Germline V gene sequence: CDR1 SGHTA, CDR2 FQGNSA. The CDR3 totals 12 residues. The CDR3 region has the DNA TGTGCCAGCAGCTCAGTAGCAGATACGCAGTATTTT. It codes for CASSSVADTQYF.

Only one count was recorded for this clone. The chain carries TRBV4-1 and TRBJ1-3, with TRBD1 identical over 8 bases. The germline CDR1 and CDR2 sequences are MGHRA and YSYEKL. Losses at the gene ends were 2 bases for V and 8 bases for J; bases not matched to a gene: 5. The CDR3 covers 14 residues. The CDR3 region is CASSQPGQGHTIYF. Here the CDR3 DNA reads TGCGCCAGCAGCCAACCCGGACAGGGCCACACCATATATTTT.

The chain links TRBV4-2 to TRBJ1-2; D unclear. Germline values: CDR1 LGHNA, CDR2 YNFKEQ. V shed 2 bases and J shed 5 bases, with 12 bases lying between them. The CDR3 loop spans 14 amino acids. The CDR3 is CASSQTGGPYGYTF. The CDR3 nucleotides read TGTGCCAGCAGCCAAACGGGCGGACCGTATGGCTACACCTTC.

The chain joins TRBV14 to TRBJ2-7, with 7 bases fitting TRBD1. This CDR3 has 16 amino acids. CDR1 SGHDN and CDR2 FVKESK come from the germline V gene. Losses at the gene ends were 1 base for V and 5 bases for J; bases not matched to a gene: 11. The CDR3 DNA reads as TGTGCCAGCAGCCAAGGTGGGGCAGGGGGTCACGACGAGCAGTACTTC. The encoded protein is CASSQGGAGGHDEQYF.

The chain uses TRBV5-1 and TRBJ2-3; the match to TRBD2 covers 11 bases. The CDR3 runs 16 residues. CDR1 is SGHRS, CDR2 YFSETQ, per germline. V lost 2 bases, J lost 3 bases, and 5 bases stayed unmatched. The CDR3 region is CASSLSRLAGTDTQYF. CDR3 in DNA: TGCGCCAGCAGCTTATCCCGACTAGCGGGAACAGATACGCAGTATTTT.

Only one count was recorded for this clone. This chain uses TRBV9 with TRBJ2-2, with 8 positions matching TRBD2. This CDR3 region has 15 residues. CDR1 and CDR2 from the germline V gene are SGDLS and YYNGEE. V trimming: 3 bases; J trimming: 7 bases; junction bases outside the gene matches: 8. Here the CDR3 reads CASSAWVSGVGELFF. CDR3 coding DNA: TGTGCCAGCAGCGCTTGGGTTAGCGGGGTCGGGGAGCTGTTTTTT.

The chain joins TRBV28 to TRBJ2-7, with 11 bases lining up with TRBD1. This CDR3 region has 15 residues. J was trimmed by 7 bases and V by 5 bases; bases with no gene match: 10. Germline V gene data show CDR1 as MDHEN and CDR2 as SYDVKM. CDR3 coding DNA: TGTGCCAGCAGTCGCACAGGACAGGGGGCACGAGAGCAGTACTTC. Amino acids: CASSRTGQGAREQYF.

V is TRBV30 and J is TRBJ2-5; a weak D match, TRBD2 (7 bases). The germline V gene encodes CDR1 GTSNPN and CDR2 SVGIG (reference sequence). The CDR3 contains 15 residues. V was shortened by 1 base and J by 2 bases, with 14 bases between the two germline ends. In nucleotides, the CDR3 is TGTGCCTGGAGTGGAGGGGGAGGGGGGCAAGAGACCCAGTACTTC. Translating it yields CAWSGGGGGQETQYF.

About this clone: In the same sample, other DNA sequences code for this CDR3. This sequence joins TRBV5-1 and TRBJ1-1; tentative D call: TRBD1 (6 bases). V lost 1 base and J 4 bases, leaving 8 bases between the germline ends. Germline V gene lookup returns CDR1 SGHRS and CDR2 YFSETQ. The CDR3 is 13 amino acids. The CDR3 DNA follows: TGCGCCAGCAGCTTGAGGGGGGGCACTGAAGCTTTCTTT. As protein: CASSLRGGTEAFF.

Of note for this clone: The sample carries other DNA sequences with the same CDR3. V usage is TRBV7-9 and J usage is TRBJ2-7; D is unresolved. The CDR3 covers 12 residues. In germline, CDR1 is SEHNR, CDR2 FQNEAQ (reference sequence). Trimming pared 6 bases from V and 4 bases from J, leaving 10 bases between. DNA for the CDR3: TGTGCCAGCAGTTCAGGCGTGTACGAGCAGTACTTC. Translation gives CASSSGVYEQYF.

This chain uses TRBV5-1 with TRBJ1-1; D call uncertain. V was cut by 4 bases and J by 1 base, with 8 bases left in between. The germline V gene has CDR1 SGHRS and CDR2 YFSETQ. The CDR3 length is 13 residues. The CDR3 region is CASSDQRNTEAFF. In nucleotides, the CDR3 is TGCGCCAGCAGCGACCAGAGGAACACTGAAGCTTTCTTT.

This chain links TRBV4-2 with TRBJ2-7, with D unresolved. Trimming removed 1 base from V and 1 base from J, with 14 bases in between. The CDR3 loop spans 16 amino acids. Germline V gives CDR1 LGHNA, CDR2 YNFKEQ. CDR3 amino acids: CASSQAVPGESYEQYF. The CDR3 coding sequence is TGTGCCAGCAGCCAAGCGGTGCCGGGTGAATCCTACGAGCAGTACTTC.

In the case of this clone: The sample carries other DNA sequences with the same CDR3. The gene calls are TRBV7-9 and TRBJ2-5; TRBD2 agrees at 10 bases. This CDR3 is 15 amino acids long. V lost 5 bases to trimming and J lost 2 bases; unmatched junction nucleotides: 5. From germline, CDR1 is SEHNR and CDR2 FQNEAQ (reference sequence). The CDR3 protein is CASSQGLAVQETQYF. The CDR3 DNA reads as TGTGCCAGCAGCCAAGGACTAGCGGTACAAGAGACCCAGTACTTC. Complete variable domain (other parts from reference TRBV7-9 and TRBJ2-5): DTGVSQNPRHKITKRGQNVTFRCDPISEHNRLYWYRQTLGQGPEFLTYFQNEAQLEKSRLLSDRFSAERPKGSFSTLEIQRTEQGDSAMYLCASSQGLAVQETQYFGPGTRLLVL.

The chain links TRBV4-1 to TRBJ2-1, with TRBD1 as a possible D gene (5 bases). CDR1 is MGHRA and CDR2 is YSYEKL in the germline V gene. Trimming took 0 bases from V and 4 from J, leaving 13 bases between them. There are 16 residues in the CDR3. The CDR3 bases are TGCGCCAGCAGCCAAGAGAAAAGGGGTGGTTACAATGAGCAGTTCTTC. It yields the protein CASSQEKRGGYNEQFF.

This chain links TRBV7-2 with TRBJ1-4, with a weak D call TRBD1 (5 bases). The germline V and J ends were trimmed by 1 base and 7 bases, with 13 bases remaining between them. CDR1 is SGHTA, CDR2 FQGNSA, per germline. This CDR3 is 15 amino acids long. DNA for the CDR3: TGTGCCAGCAGCTTAGGGGGCAACCGGGGTGAAAAACTGTTTTTT. Protein sequence: CASSLGGNRGEKLFF.

The chain employs TRBV7-9 and TRBJ2-7, with D perhaps matching TRBD2 (6 bases). The CDR3 runs 16 residues. In germline, CDR1 is SEHNR, CDR2 FQNEAQ (reference sequence). V lost 3 bases to trimming and J lost 0 bases, with 15 bases between them. The CDR3 DNA is TGTGCCAGCAGCTTTACCCGGGACTTCCCCTCCTACGAGCAGTACTTC. Encoded protein: CASSFTRDFPSYEQYF. Based on the CDR3 plus reference TRBV7-9 and TRBJ2-7, the full variable domain is DTGVSQNPRHKITKRGQNVTFRCDPISEHNRLYWYRQTLGQGPEFLTYFQNEAQLEKSRLLSDRFSAERPKGSFSTLEIQRTEQGDSAMYLCASSFTRDFPSYEQYFGPGTRLTVT.

Turning to this clone: Other DNA sequences in the sample encode the same CDR3. The rearrangement joins TRBV30 to TRBJ2-5, with D unclear. The CDR3 contains 13 residues. V lost 0 bases, J lost 1 base, and 6 bases lay in between. CDR1 and CDR2 from the germline V gene are GTSNPN and SVGIG (reference sequence). The CDR3 region is CAWSVQPQETQYF. The CDR3 DNA sequence: TGTGCCTGGAGTGTACAGCCCCAAGAGACCCAGTACTTC. Filled out from reference TRBV30 and TRBJ2-5, the complete variable domain reads SQTIHQWPATLVQPVGSPLSLECTVEGTSNPNLYWYRQAAGRGLQLLFYSVGIGQISSEVPQNLSASRPQDRQFILSSKKLLLSDSGFYLCAWSVQPQETQYFGPGTRLLVL.

The V and J genes are TRBV25-1 and TRBJ1-1; TRBD1 aligns across 8 bases. Germline lookup yields CDR1 MGHDK and CDR2 SYGVNS. This CDR3 is built from 15 residues. The V and J ends lost 6 bases and 3 bases, in that order; junction bases with no gene match: 9. The CDR3 nucleotides are TGTGCCAGCAGCTCCGCAAAACAGGGGGACACTGAAGCTTTCTTT. Translated: CASSSAKQGDTEAFF.

This clone has only a few counts. The chain is built from TRBV27 and TRBJ2-7; 10 nucleotides match TRBD2. The V and J ends lost 4 bases and 2 bases, in that order; junction bases with no gene match: 5. Germline CDR1 MNHEY, CDR2 SMNVEV (reference sequence). The CDR3 sequence is 15 residues long. The CDR3 protein is CASSSSGGVAYEQYF. CDR3 nucleotide sequence: TGTGCCAGCAGTTCGAGCGGGGGGGTCGCCTACGAGCAGTACTTC.

The chain recombines TRBV27 with TRBJ2-3, with D uncertain. There are 12 residues in the CDR3. V was pared by 4 bases and J by 6 bases, with 8 bases between. Germline values: CDR1 MNHEY, CDR2 SMNVEV (reference sequence). CDR3 sequence reads: CASSSLGDTQYF. In nucleotides, the CDR3 is TGTGCCAGCAGTTCCTTAGGGGATACGCAGTATTTT.

The gene calls are TRBV15 and TRBJ1-3, with 9 bases matching TRBD1. The length of the CDR3 is 15 residues. After removal of 0 bases from V and 8 bases from J, the junction contained 5 bases not matched to a gene. Germline CDR1 reads LNHNV; CDR2 reads YYDKDF (reference sequence). DNA for the CDR3: TGTGCCACCAGCAGAGACCTCCGGGACAGGGACACCATATATTTT. Translated: CATSRDLRDRDTIYF.

The chain carries TRBV6-6 and TRBJ2-3; 8 bases match TRBD1. Germline V CDR1 and CDR2: MNHNY, SVGAGI (reference sequence). V lost 6 bases, J lost 5 bases, and 13 bases stayed unmatched. CDR3 size: 16 residues. In nucleotides, the CDR3 is TGTGCCAGCAGAAAAGGGGCACAGGGGGTGGTAGATACGCAGTATTTT. It is translated as CASRKGAQGVVDTQYF.